This T cell receptor (beta chain) was sequenced in a study of OX40 agonist ivuxolimab in advanced cancers. TCRdb keeps only in-frame clones here, not all; method: immunoSEQ multiplex PCR. The data show roughly 26,000 clones, with roughly three quarters seen just once and roughly 13% held by the top ten. Patients were excluded for autoimmune disease history or systemic immunosuppression. This clonotype was sampled from an adult with an advanced solid tumor such as melanoma, head and neck, liver or kidney cancer. The input for sequencing was CD4+ or CD8+ T cells sorted from blood, taken in a trial of the OX40 agonist ivuxolimab.

The CDR3 is CASSQDWDGLNTEAFF. The DNA of the CDR3 is TGCGCCAGCAGCCAAGATTGGGACGGTCTGAACACTGAAGCTTTCTTT. The genes are TRBV4-1 and TRBJ1-1; a weak D match, TRBD1 (5 bases). CDR1 and CDR2 from the germline V gene are MGHRA and YSYEKL. V was pared by 0 bases and J by 0 bases, with 11 bases between. The CDR3 totals 16 residues.